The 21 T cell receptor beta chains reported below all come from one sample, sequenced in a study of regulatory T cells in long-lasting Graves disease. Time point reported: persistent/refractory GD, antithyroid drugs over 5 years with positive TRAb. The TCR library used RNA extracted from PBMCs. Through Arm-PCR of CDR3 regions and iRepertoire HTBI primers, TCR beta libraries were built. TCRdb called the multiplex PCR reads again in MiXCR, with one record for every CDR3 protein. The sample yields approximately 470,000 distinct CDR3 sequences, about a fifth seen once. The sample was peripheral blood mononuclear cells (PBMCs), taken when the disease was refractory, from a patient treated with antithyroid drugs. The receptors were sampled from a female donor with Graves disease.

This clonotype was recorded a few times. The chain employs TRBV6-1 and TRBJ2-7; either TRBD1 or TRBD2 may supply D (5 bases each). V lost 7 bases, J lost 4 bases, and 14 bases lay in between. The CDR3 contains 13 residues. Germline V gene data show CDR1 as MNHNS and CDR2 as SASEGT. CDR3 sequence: CASNGWGYYEQYF. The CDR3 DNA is TGTGCCAGCAACGGGTGGGGGTATTACGAGCAGTACTTC.

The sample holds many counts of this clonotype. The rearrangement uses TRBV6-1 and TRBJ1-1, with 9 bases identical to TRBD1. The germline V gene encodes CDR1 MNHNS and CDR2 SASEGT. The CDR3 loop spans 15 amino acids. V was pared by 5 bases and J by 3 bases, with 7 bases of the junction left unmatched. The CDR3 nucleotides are TGTGCCAGCAGTACCTGGACAGGGGTTGACACTGAAGCTTTCTTT. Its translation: CASSTWTGVDTEAFF.

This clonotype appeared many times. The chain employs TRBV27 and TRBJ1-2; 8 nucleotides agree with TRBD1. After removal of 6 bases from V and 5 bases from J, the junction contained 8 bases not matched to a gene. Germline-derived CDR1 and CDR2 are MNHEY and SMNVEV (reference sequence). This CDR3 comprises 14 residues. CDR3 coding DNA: TGTGCCAGCAGGCTTGGACAGGGAGCTTATGGCTACACCTTC. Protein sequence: CASRLGQGAYGYTF.

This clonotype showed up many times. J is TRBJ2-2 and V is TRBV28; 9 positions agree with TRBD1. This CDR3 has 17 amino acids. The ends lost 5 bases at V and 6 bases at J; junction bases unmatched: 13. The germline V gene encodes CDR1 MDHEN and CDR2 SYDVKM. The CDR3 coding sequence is TGTGCCAGCAGTATCACATTCGGACAGGGGTCCGCCGGGGAGCTGTTTTTT. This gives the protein CASSITFGQGSAGELFF.

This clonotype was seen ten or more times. CDR3 sequence: CASSFRPTPPDEQYF. The CDR3 DNA reads as TGTGCCAGCAGTTTTCGGCCAACGCCGCCCGACGAGCAGTACTTC. V is TRBV27 and J is TRBJ2-7; D is undetermined. Germline V gene sequence: CDR1 MNHEY, CDR2 SMNVEV (reference sequence). The CDR3 runs to 15 residues. V shed 3 bases and J shed 5 bases, with 17 bases lying between them.

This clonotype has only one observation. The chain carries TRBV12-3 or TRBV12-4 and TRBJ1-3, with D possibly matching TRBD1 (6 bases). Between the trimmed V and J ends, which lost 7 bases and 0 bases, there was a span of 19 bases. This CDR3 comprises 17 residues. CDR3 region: CASTPGAHTNSGNTIYF. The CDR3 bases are TGTGCCAGCACCCCGGGGGCGCACACGAACTCTGGAAACACCATATATTTT.

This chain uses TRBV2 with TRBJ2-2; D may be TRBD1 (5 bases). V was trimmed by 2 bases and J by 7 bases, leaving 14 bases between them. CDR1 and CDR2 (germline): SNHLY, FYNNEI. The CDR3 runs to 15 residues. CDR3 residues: CASSERPQGVGELFF. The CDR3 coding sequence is TGTGCCAGCAGTGAACGTCCCCAGGGCGTCGGGGAGCTGTTTTTT.

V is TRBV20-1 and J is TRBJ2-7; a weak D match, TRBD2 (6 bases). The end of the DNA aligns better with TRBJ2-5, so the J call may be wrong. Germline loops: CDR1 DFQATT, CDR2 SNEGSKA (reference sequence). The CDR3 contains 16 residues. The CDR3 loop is CSARVSGGRLQETQYF. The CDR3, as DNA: TGCAGTGCTAGAGTCTCCGGGGGAAGGCTCCAAGAGACCCAGTACTTC.

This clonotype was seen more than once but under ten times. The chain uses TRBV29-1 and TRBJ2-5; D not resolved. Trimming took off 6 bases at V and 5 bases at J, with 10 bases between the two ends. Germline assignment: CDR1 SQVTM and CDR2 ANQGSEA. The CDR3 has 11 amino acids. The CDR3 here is CSVSPGETQYF. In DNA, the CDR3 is TGCAGCGTCTCCCCCGGGGAGACCCAGTACTTC.

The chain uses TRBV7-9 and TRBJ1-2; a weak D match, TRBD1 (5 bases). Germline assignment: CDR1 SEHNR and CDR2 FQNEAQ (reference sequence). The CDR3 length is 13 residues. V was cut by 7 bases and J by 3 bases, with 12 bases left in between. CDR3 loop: CASTPQGDYGYTF. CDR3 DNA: TGTGCCAGCACCCCACAAGGGGACTATGGCTACACCTTC. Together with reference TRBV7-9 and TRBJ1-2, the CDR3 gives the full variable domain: DTGVSQNPRHKITKRGQNVTFRCDPISEHNRLYWYRQTLGQGPEFLTYFQNEAQLEKSRLLSDRFSAERPKGSFSTLEIQRTEQGDSAMYLCASTPQGDYGYTFGSGTRLTVV.

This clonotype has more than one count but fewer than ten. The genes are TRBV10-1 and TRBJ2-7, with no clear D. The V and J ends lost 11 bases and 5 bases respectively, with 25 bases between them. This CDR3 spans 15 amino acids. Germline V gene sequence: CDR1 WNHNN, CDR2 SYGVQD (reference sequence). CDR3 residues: CAETIRPRNIHEQYF. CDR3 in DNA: TGCGCCGAAACTATAAGGCCTAGGAATATTCACGAGCAGTACTTC.

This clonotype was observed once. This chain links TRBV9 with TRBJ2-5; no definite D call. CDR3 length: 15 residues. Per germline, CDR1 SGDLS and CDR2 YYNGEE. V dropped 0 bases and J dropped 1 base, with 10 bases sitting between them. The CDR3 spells CASSVVGDGQETQYF. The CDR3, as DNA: TGTGCCAGCAGCGTAGTTGGTGACGGCCAAGAGACCCAGTACTTC. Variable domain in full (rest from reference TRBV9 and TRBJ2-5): DSGVTQTPKHLITATGQRVTLRCSPRSGDLSVYWYQQSLDQGLQFLIQYYNGEERAKGNILERFSAQQFPDLHSELNLSSLELGDSALYFCASSVVGDGQETQYFGPGTRLLVL.

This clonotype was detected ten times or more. Written as DNA, the CDR3 is TGTGCCAGCAATTTGGGACAGGGTAGTCAGCCCCAGCATTTT. Amino acid sequence: CASNLGQGSQPQHF. V is TRBV6-1 and J is TRBJ1-5, with 9 nucleotides matching TRBD1. Trimming at V came to 7 bases and at J to 6 bases, leaving 7 bases not matched to a gene. The CDR3 length is 14 residues. Germline lookup yields CDR1 MNHNS and CDR2 SASEGT.

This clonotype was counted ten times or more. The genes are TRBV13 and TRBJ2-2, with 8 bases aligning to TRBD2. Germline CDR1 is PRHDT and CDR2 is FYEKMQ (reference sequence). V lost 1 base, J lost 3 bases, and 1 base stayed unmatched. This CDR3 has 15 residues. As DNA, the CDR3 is TGTGCCAGCAGCTTAGACGGGAGGGACACCGGGGAGCTGTTTTTT. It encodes CASSLDGRDTGELFF. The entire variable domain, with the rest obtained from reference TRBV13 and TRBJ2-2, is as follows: AAGVIQSPRHLIKEKRETATLKCYPIPRHDTVYWYQQGPGQDPQFLISFYEKMQSDKGSIPDRFSAQQFSDYHSELNMSSLELGDSALYFCASSLDGRDTGELFFGEGSRLTVL.

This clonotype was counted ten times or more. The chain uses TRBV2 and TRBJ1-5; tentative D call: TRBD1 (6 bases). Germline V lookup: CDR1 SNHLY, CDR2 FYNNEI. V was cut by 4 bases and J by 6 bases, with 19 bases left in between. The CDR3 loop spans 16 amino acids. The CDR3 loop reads CASSGPSNRATQPQHF. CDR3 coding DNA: TGTGCCAGCAGTGGACCCTCCAACAGGGCTACTCAGCCCCAGCATTTT.

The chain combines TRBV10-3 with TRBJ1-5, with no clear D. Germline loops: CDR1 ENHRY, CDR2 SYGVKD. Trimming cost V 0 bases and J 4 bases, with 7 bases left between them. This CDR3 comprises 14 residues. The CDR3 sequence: CAISESPRNQPQHF. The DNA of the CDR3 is TGTGCCATCAGTGAGTCCCCCAGAAATCAGCCCCAGCATTTT.

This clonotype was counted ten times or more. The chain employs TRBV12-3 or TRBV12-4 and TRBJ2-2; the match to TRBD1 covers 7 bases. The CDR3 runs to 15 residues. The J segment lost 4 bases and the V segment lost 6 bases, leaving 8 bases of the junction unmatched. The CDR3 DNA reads TGTGCCAGCAGCTTTAGGGCAGGGGGCACCGGGGAGCTGTTTTTT. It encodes CASSFRAGGTGELFF.

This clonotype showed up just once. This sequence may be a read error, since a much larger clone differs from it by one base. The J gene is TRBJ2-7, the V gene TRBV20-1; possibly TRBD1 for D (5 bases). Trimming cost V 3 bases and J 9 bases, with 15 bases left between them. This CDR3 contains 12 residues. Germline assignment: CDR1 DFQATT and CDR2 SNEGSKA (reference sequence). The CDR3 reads CSARSGSHGQYF. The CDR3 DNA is TGCAGTGCTAGGTCAGGGTCCCACGGGCAGTACTTC.

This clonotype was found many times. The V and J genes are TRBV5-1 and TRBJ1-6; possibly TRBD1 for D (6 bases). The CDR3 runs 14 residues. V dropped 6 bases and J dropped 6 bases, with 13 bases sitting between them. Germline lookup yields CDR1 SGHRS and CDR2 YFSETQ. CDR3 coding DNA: TGCGCCAGCACGCCAGGGACAACTAATTCACCCCTCCACTTT. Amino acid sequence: CASTPGTTNSPLHF.

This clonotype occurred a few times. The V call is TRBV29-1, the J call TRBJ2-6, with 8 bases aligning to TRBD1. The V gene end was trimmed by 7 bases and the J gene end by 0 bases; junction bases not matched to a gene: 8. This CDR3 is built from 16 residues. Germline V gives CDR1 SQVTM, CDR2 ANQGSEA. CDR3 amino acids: CSAYGTGPSGANVLTF. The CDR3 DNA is TGCAGCGCCTACGGGACAGGCCCCTCTGGGGCCAACGTCCTGACTTTC.

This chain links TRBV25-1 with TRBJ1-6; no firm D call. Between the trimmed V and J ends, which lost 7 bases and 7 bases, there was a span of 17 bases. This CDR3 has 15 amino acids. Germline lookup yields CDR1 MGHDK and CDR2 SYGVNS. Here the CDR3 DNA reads TGTGCCAGCACAGAGGGATTCCCCCCAAATTCACCCCTCCACTTT. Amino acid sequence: CASTEGFPPNSPLHF.